One and the same sample provided the 26 T cell receptor beta chains below, sequenced in a study of OX40 agonist ivuxolimab in advanced cancers. Only in-frame clones appear in the TCRdb table, and some are missing; sequencing was by immunoSEQ multiplex PCR. The table has approximately 69,000 clones, roughly 84% seen once. This material consisted of CD4+ or CD8+ T cells sorted from blood, taken in a trial of the OX40 agonist ivuxolimab. The receptors were sampled from an adult with an advanced solid tumor such as melanoma, head and neck, liver or kidney cancer.

This chain joins TRBV27 and TRBJ1-6, with D perhaps TRBD1 (5 bases). This CDR3 spans 17 amino acids. Between the trimmed V and J ends, which lost 1 base and 0 bases, there was a span of 10 bases. The germline V gene encodes CDR1 MNHEY and CDR2 SMNVEV (reference sequence). CDR3 sequence: CASSLWGRSSYNSPLHF. Here the CDR3 DNA reads TGTGCCAGCAGTTTATGGGGCAGGAGCTCCTATAATTCACCCCTCCACTTT.

Here the CDR3 reads CASSLGTGRYGYTF. CDR3 DNA sequence: TGTGCCAGCAGCCTTGGGACAGGGCGATATGGCTACACCTTC. The chain employs TRBV13 and TRBJ1-2; 9 nucleotides agree with TRBD1. The V and J ends lost 5 bases and 5 bases, in that order; junction bases with no gene match: 6. CDR1 and CDR2 (germline): PRHDT, FYEKMQ (reference sequence). The CDR3 totals 14 residues.

The chain uses TRBV6-6 and TRBJ2-1, with D unclear. Germline V gene lookup returns CDR1 MNHNY and CDR2 SVGAGI (reference sequence). This CDR3 comprises 11 residues. V was clipped by 4 bases and J by 6 bases, with 4 bases between them. CDR3 amino acids: CASSSSNEQFF. For the CDR3, the DNA is TGTGCCAGCAGTTCGTCCAATGAGCAGTTCTTC.

Only a few counts were recorded for this clone. The J gene is TRBJ2-3, the V gene TRBV11-2; D gene ambiguous. The V end lost 1 base, the J end lost 5 bases, and 4 bases lay between the germline ends. There are 12 residues in the CDR3. Germline V gene sequence: CDR1 SGHAT, CDR2 FQNNGV. The CDR3 spells CASSLGQDTQYF. The CDR3 nucleotides are TGTGCCAGCAGCTTAGGGCAAGATACGCAGTATTTT.

The rearrangement links TRBV18 to TRBJ1-2, with D unresolved. The ends were cut back, 5 bases at V and 5 bases at J, with 6 bases in the middle. The CDR3 has 11 residues. Germline CDR1 KGHSH, CDR2 LQKENI. The chain's CDR3 is CASSTEYGYTF. CDR3 coding DNA: TGTGCCAGCTCAACAGAGTATGGCTACACCTTC.

The chain carries TRBV7-6 and TRBJ1-1, with a weak D call TRBD1 (6 bases). V lost 6 bases, J lost 5 bases, and 22 bases lay in between. The CDR3 totals 16 residues. Germline V lookup: CDR1 SGHVS, CDR2 FNYEAQ. The CDR3 nucleotides read TGTGCCAGCAGTCATCTACAGGGCACCCTGGGGACTGAAGCTTTCTTT. It translates to CASSHLQGTLGTEAFF.

This clone was counted between two and nine times. The V gene is TRBV2, the J gene TRBJ1-4, with 7 bases identical to TRBD1. This CDR3 spans 15 amino acids. The V and J ends lost 6 bases and 3 bases, in that order; junction bases with no gene match: 7. CDR1 is SNHLY and CDR2 is FYNNEI in the germline V gene. In DNA form, the CDR3 reads TGTGCCAGCAGGAGGAACGACAGGGCTAATGAAAAACTGTTTTTT. The encoded protein is CASRRNDRANEKLFF.

The chain recombines TRBV7-2 with TRBJ2-7, with a possible D match to TRBD2 (6 bases). The CDR3 spans 14 residues. The ends were cut back, 5 bases at V and 6 bases at J, with 17 bases in the middle. CDR1 and CDR2 (germline): SGHTA, FQGNSA. The CDR3 DNA reads as TGTGCCAGCAGCATTAGATGGGGGGAAGGCGAGCAGTACTTC. Translated: CASSIRWGEGEQYF.

The rearrangement joins TRBV19 to TRBJ2-7; 8 nucleotides match TRBD1. CDR1 is LNHDA and CDR2 is SQIVND in the germline V gene (reference sequence). The CDR3 spans 15 residues. The ends lost 3 bases at V and 2 bases at J; junction bases unmatched: 6. CDR3 amino acids: CASSIEQGATYEQYF. In nucleotides, the CDR3 is TGTGCCAGTAGTATTGAGCAGGGGGCCACCTACGAGCAGTACTTC.

This chain links TRBV2 with TRBJ1-5; D is possibly TRBD1 (6 bases). V was trimmed by 6 bases and J by 0 bases, leaving 12 bases between them. The CDR3 consists of 15 residues. Germline assignment: CDR1 SNHLY and CDR2 FYNNEI. The CDR3 protein is CASRRDINSNQPQHF. The CDR3 DNA sequence: TGTGCCAGCAGAAGGGACATCAATAGCAATCAGCCCCAGCATTTT.

The chain links TRBV18 to TRBJ2-1; TRBD2 matches at 9 bases. Germline V gene lookup returns CDR1 KGHSH and CDR2 LQKENI. The CDR3 sequence is 14 residues long. V shed 6 bases and J 5 bases; nucleotides not matched to a gene: 5. In nucleotides, the CDR3 is TGTGCCAGCTCGACCCCTAGCGGGGACAATGAGCAGTTCTTC. Translation: CASSTPSGDNEQFF.

DNA of the CDR3: TGTGCCAGCAGCCGTAGCGGCAGGGGGAACTCCTACGAGCAGTACTTC. It codes for CASSRSGRGNSYEQYF. The V gene is TRBV5-6, the J gene TRBJ2-7; tentatively, D is TRBD1 (7 bases). The CDR3 consists of 16 residues. In germline, CDR1 is SGHDT, CDR2 YYEEEE. V lost 4 bases, J lost 0 bases, and 17 bases lay in between.

The gene calls are TRBV27 and TRBJ1-5; D uncertain. Deletions cut 2 bases from V and 7 bases from J, with 9 bases between. From germline, CDR1 is MNHEY and CDR2 SMNVEV (reference sequence). The length of the CDR3 is 13 residues. The CDR3 nucleotides are TGTGCCAGCAGTTTAGAAGGTAGGCAGCCCCAGCATTTT. It is translated as CASSLEGRQPQHF.

The chain couples TRBV7-9 to TRBJ2-5; 7 bases line up with TRBD1. The trim removed 5 bases at V and 1 base at J, leaving 4 bases unmatched. The germline V gene has CDR1 SEHNR and CDR2 FQNEAQ (reference sequence). This CDR3 is built from 14 residues. The CDR3 reads CASSQTGFQETQYF. The CDR3 bases are TGTGCCAGCAGCCAGACAGGGTTCCAAGAGACCCAGTACTTC.

The chain joins TRBV7-3 to TRBJ2-2; the D is unclear. V lost 1 base, J lost 4 bases, and 13 bases lay in between. Germline CDR1 reads SGHTA; CDR2 reads FQGTGA. The CDR3 length is 16 residues. This CDR3 is CASSLKGRETTGELFF. As DNA, the CDR3 is TGTGCCAGCAGCTTAAAGGGCCGTGAGACCACCGGGGAGCTGTTTTTT. Full variable domain (rest looked up from reference TRBV7-3 and TRBJ2-2): GAGVSQTPSNKVTEKGKYVELRCDPISGHTALYWYRQSLGQGPEFLIYFQGTGAADDSGLPNDRFFAVRPEGSVSTLKIQRTERGDSAVYLCASSLKGRETTGELFFGEGSRLTVL.

The V and J genes are TRBV5-4 and TRBJ1-4; D gene ambiguous. V dropped 4 bases and J dropped 5 bases, with 9 bases sitting between them. Looked up from germline, CDR1 is SGHNT and CDR2 is YYREEE (reference sequence). This CDR3 comprises 13 residues. The CDR3 region has the DNA TGTGCCAGCAGCGCCCGGACGAATGAAAAACTGTTTTTT. It translates to CASSARTNEKLFF.

In its sample, this clone was seen once. V is TRBV9 and J is TRBJ1-2, with D maybe TRBD1 (6 bases). The CDR3 is 14 amino acids. Germline loops: CDR1 SGDLS, CDR2 YYNGEE. The germline V and J ends were trimmed by 2 bases and 4 bases, with 12 bases remaining between them. In nucleotides, the CDR3 is TGTGCCAGCAGCGTCCAAGGACAGAGCTATGGCTACACCTTC. As protein: CASSVQGQSYGYTF.

This chain links TRBV2 with TRBJ1-6, with a weak D call TRBD1 (5 bases). This CDR3 is built from 15 residues. The germline V and J ends were trimmed by 7 bases and 4 bases, with 14 bases remaining between them. Germline CDR1 SNHLY, CDR2 FYNNEI. This CDR3 reads CASTGQGQYNSPLHF. The CDR3 DNA reads TGTGCCAGCACGGGGCAAGGGCAGTATAATTCACCCCTCCACTTT.

This clone was picked up one time. V and J are TRBV19 and TRBJ2-6; the D gene is possibly TRBD2 (6 bases). Trimming cost V 7 bases and J 4 bases, with 14 bases left between them. The CDR3 is 15 amino acids. Per the germline V gene, CDR1 is LNHDA and CDR2 is SQIVND (reference sequence). CDR3 residues: CASTWGVNGANVLTF. The CDR3 region has the DNA TGTGCCAGTACCTGGGGGGTAAACGGGGCCAACGTCCTGACTTTC. The variable domain in full, with the rest retrieved from reference TRBV19 and TRBJ2-6, is DGGITQSPKYLFRKEGQNVTLSCEQNLNHDAMYWYRQDPGQGLRLIYYSQIVNDFQKGDIAEGYSVSREKKESFPLTVTSAQKNPTAFYLCASTWGVNGANVLTFGAGSRLTVL.

This chain connects TRBV5-1 to TRBJ2-5; perhaps D is TRBD1 or TRBD2 (6 bases each). This CDR3 contains 11 residues. V lost 5 bases to trimming and J lost 11 bases, with 13 bases between them. Per germline, CDR1 SGHRS and CDR2 YFSETQ. The CDR3 sequence: CASSAGGAQYF. The CDR3 bases are TGCGCCAGCAGTGCCGGGGGCGCGCAGTACTTC.

The genes are TRBV7-9 and TRBJ1-4; 7 positions agree with TRBD1. This CDR3 is 15 amino acids long. CDR1 is SEHNR and CDR2 is FQNEAQ in the germline V gene (reference sequence). J gave up 5 bases and V 6 bases, and 9 bases lay outside the gene matches. The CDR3 coding sequence is TGTGCCAGCAGTTCACTCCGGGACAGAAATGAAAAACTGTTTTTT. Its protein product is CASSSLRDRNEKLFF.

V is TRBV19 and J is TRBJ2-1; D is undetermined. CDR1 is LNHDA, CDR2 SQIVND, per germline (reference sequence). The V gene lost 0 bases and the J gene lost 4 bases, with 19 bases spanning the gap. The CDR3 runs to 18 residues. CDR3 nucleotide sequence: TGTGCCAGTAGTATAGATCACCCGGGTTCAGTGGGGTACAATGAGCAGTTCTTC. It encodes CASSIDHPGSVGYNEQFF.

The rearrangement links TRBV5-1 to TRBJ2-2; 9 bases align to TRBD2. Looked up from germline, CDR1 is SGHRS and CDR2 is YFSETQ. After removal of 0 bases from V and 7 bases from J, the junction contained 7 bases not matched to a gene. The CDR3 is made up of 16 amino acids. This CDR3 reads CASSLVAGGSSGELFF. CDR3 coding DNA: TGCGCCAGCAGCTTGGTGGCGGGAGGGTCCAGCGGGGAGCTGTTTTTT.

The rearrangement links TRBV7-2 to TRBJ1-1; D is unclear. Germline V gene lookup returns CDR1 SGHTA and CDR2 FQGNSA. V was shortened by 4 bases and J by 1 base, with 7 bases between the two germline ends. The CDR3 totals 13 residues. CDR3 loop: CASSSHPNTEAFF. The CDR3 region has the DNA TGTGCCAGCAGCTCACACCCGAACACTGAAGCTTTCTTT.

This chain connects TRBV2 to TRBJ2-5; TRBD2 agrees at 10 bases. Looked up from germline, CDR1 is SNHLY and CDR2 is FYNNEI. CDR3 length equals 16 residues. V was clipped by 4 bases and J by 0 bases; unmatched bases: 5. The CDR3 sequence: CASSALSGRYQETQYF. Written as DNA, the CDR3 is TGTGCCAGCAGTGCGCTTAGCGGGAGGTACCAAGAGACCCAGTACTTC.

V usage is TRBV7-9 and J usage is TRBJ2-7; weak D call: TRBD2 (6 bases). CDR1 SEHNR and CDR2 FQNEAQ come from the germline V gene (reference sequence). The CDR3 has 15 amino acids. V was clipped by 6 bases and J by 6 bases, with 21 bases between them. For the CDR3, the DNA is TGTGCCAGCAGGGGGGACGGAGGGAGTTTCTCCGAGCAGTACTTC. Its protein product is CASRGDGGSFSEQYF. The variable domain in full, completed from reference TRBV7-9 and TRBJ2-7, reads DTGVSQNPRHKITKRGQNVTFRCDPISEHNRLYWYRQTLGQGPEFLTYFQNEAQLEKSRLLSDRFSAERPKGSFSTLEIQRTEQGDSAMYLCASRGDGGSFSEQYFGPGTRLTVT.